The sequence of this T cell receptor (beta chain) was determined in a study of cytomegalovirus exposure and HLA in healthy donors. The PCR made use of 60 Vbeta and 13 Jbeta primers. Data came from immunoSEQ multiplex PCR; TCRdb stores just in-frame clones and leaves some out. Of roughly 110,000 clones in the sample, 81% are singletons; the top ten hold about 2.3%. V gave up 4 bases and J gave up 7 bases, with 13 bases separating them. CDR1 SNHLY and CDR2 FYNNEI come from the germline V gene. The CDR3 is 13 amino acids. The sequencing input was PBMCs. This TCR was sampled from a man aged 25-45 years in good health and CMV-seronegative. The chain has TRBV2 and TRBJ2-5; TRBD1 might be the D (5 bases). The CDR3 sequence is CASSVPGSGTQYF. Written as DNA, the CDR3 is TGTGCCAGCAGTGTCCCAGGGTCCGGGACCCAGTACTTC.